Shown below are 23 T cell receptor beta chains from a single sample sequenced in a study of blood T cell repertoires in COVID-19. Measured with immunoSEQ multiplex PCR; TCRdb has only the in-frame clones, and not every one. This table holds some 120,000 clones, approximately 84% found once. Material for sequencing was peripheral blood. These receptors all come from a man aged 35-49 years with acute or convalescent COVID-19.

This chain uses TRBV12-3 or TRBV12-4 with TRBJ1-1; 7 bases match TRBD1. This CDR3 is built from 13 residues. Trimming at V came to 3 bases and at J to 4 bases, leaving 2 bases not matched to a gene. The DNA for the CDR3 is TGTGCCAGCAGTTTTGGGACAGCCACTGAAGCTTTCTTT. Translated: CASSFGTATEAFF.

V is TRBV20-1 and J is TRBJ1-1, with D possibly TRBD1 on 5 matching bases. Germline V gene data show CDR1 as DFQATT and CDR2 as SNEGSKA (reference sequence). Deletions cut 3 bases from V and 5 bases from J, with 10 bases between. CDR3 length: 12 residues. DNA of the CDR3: TGCAGTGCTAGTTCAGGGAAGACTGAAGCTTTCTTT. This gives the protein CSASSGKTEAFF.

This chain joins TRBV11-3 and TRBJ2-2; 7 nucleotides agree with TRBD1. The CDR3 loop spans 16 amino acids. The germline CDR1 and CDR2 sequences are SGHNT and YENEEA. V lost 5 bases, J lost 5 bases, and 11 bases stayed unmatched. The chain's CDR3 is CASSPRVGRGTGELFF. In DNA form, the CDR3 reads TGTGCCAGCAGCCCAAGGGTCGGCAGGGGGACCGGGGAGCTGTTTTTT.

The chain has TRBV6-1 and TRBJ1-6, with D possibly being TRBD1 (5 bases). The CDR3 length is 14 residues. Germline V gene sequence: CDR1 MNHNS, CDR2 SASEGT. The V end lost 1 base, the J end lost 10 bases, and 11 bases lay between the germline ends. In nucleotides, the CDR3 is TGTGCCAGCAGTGAAGGGCAGGGAGGCTCACCCCTCCACTTT. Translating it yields CASSEGQGGSPLHF.

CDR3 DNA: TGTGCCAGCAGCTTAGATCTACCCGGGGCCAACGTCCTGACTTTC. Residues: CASSLDLPGANVLTF. The chain links TRBV11-2 to TRBJ2-6; no definite D call. V was trimmed by 0 bases and J by 4 bases, leaving 7 bases between them. Germline lookup yields CDR1 SGHAT and CDR2 FQNNGV. This CDR3 contains 15 residues.

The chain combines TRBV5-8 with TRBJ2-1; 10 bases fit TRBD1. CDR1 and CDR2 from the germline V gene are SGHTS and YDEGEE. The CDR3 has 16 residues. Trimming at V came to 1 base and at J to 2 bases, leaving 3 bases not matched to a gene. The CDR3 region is CASSLRQGATYNEQFF. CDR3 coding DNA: TGTGCCAGCAGCTTGCGACAGGGGGCGACCTACAATGAGCAGTTCTTC.

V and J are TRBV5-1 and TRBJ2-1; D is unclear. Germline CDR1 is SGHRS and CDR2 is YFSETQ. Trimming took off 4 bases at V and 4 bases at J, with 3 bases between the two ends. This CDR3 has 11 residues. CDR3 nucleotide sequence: TGCGCCAGCAGCATATACAATGAGCAGTTCTTC. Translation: CASSIYNEQFF.

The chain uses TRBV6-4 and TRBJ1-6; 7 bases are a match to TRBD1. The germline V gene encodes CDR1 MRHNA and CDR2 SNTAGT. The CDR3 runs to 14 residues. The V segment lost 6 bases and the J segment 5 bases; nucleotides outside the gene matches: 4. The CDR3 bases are TGTGCCAGCAGCAGGACAGGAGATAATTCACCCCTCCACTTT. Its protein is CASSRTGDNSPLHF.

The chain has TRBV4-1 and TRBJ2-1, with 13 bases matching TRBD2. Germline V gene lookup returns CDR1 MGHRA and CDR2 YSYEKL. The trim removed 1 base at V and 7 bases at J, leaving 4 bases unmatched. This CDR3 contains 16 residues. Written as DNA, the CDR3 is TGCGCCAGCAGCCAAGGACTAGCGGGGGGAGTGAATGAGCAGTTCTTC. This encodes CASSQGLAGGVNEQFF.

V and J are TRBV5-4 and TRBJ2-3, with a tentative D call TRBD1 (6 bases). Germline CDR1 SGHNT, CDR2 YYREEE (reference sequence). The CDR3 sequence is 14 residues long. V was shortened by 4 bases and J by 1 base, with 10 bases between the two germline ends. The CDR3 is CASSNRQGTDTQYF. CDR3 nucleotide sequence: TGTGCCAGCAGCAACCGACAGGGCACAGATACGCAGTATTTT.

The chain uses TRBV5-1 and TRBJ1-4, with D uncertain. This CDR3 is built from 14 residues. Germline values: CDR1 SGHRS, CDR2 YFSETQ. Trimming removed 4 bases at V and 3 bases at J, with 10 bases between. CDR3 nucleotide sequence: TGCGCCAGCAGCCCCCAAGCGTCTAATGAAAAACTGTTTTTT. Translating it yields CASSPQASNEKLFF.

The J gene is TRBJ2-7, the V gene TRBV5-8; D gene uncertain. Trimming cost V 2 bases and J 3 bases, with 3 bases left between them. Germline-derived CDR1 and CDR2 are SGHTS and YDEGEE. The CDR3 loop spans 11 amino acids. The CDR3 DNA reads TGTGCCAGCAGCTTTAACTACGAGCAGTACTTC. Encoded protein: CASSFNYEQYF.

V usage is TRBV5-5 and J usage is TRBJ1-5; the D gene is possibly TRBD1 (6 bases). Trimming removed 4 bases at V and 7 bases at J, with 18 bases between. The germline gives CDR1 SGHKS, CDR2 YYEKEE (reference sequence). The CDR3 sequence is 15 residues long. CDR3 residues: CASSHRWGGDQPQHF. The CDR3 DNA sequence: TGTGCCAGCAGCCACCGTTGGGGGGGCGACCAGCCCCAGCATTTT. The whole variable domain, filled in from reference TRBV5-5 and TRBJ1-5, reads DAGVTQSPTHLIKTRGQQVTLRCSPISGHKSVSWYQQVLGQGPQFIFQYYEKEERGRGNFPDRFSARQFPNYSSELNVNALLLGDSALYLCASSHRWGGDQPQHFGDGTRLSIL.

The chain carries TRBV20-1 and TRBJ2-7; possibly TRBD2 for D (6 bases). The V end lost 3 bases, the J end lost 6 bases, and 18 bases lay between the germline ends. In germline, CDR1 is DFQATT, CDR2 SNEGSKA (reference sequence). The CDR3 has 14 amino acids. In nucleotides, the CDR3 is TGCAGTGCTAGTCCCCTCGGGGGATGGTTCGAGCAGTACTTC. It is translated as CSASPLGGWFEQYF.

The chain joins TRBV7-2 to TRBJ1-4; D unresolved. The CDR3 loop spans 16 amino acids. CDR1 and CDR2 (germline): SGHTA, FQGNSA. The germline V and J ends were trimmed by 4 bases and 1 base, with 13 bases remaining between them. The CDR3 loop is CASSSHSGVTNEKLFF. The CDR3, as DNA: TGTGCCAGCAGCTCCCATTCCGGGGTAACTAATGAAAAACTGTTTTTT.

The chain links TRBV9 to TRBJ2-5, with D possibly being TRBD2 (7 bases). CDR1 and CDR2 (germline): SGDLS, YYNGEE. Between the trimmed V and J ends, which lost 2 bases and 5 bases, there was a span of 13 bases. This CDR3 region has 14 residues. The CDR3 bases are TGTGCCAGCAGCGTCACAGGGAGGGTGGAGACCCAGTACTTC. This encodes CASSVTGRVETQYF.

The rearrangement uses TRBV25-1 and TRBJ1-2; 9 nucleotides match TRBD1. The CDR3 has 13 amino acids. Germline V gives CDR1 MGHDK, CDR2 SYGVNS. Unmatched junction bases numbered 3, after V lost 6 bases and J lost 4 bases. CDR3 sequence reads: CASRKGQGYGYTF. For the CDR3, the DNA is TGTGCCAGCAGGAAGGGACAGGGCTATGGCTACACCTTC.

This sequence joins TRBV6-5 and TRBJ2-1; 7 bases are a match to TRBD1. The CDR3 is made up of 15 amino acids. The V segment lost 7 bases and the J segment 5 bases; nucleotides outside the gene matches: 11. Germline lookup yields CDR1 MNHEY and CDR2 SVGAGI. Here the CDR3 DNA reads TGTGCCAGCACTTTCGAGGGGGCTCCCCACAATGAGCAGTTCTTC. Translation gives CASTFEGAPHNEQFF.

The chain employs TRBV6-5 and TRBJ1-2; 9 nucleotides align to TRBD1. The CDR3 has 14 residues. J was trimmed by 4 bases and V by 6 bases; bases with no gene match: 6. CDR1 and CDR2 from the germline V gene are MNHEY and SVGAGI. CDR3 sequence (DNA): TGTGCCAGCAGCCCAACAGGGGGCCTCTATGGCTACACCTTC. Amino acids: CASSPTGGLYGYTF.

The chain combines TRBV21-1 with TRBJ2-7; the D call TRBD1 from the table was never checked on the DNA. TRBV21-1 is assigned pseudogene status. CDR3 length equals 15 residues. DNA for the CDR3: TGTGCCAGCAGCAAAGAGGAAACAGACTCCTACGAGCAGTACTTC. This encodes CASSKEETDSYEQYF.

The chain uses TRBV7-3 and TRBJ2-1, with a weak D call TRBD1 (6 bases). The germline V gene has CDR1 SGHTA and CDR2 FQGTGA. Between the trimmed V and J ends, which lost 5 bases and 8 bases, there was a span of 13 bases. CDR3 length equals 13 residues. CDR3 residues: CASSLQQGYEQFF. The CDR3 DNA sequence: TGTGCCAGCAGCCTCCAACAGGGCTATGAGCAGTTCTTC.

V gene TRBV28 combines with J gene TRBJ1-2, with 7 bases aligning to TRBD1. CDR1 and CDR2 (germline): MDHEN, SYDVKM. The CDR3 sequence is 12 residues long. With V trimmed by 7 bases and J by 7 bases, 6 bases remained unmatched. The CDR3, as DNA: TGTGCCAGCAAAAGACAGGGAGGTGGCTACACCTTC. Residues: CASKRQGGGYTF.

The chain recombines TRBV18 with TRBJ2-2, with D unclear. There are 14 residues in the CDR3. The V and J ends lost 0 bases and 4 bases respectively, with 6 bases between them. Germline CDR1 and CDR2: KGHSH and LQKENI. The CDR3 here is CASSPPSLTGELFF. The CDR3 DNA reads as TGTGCCAGCTCACCACCGTCTCTCACCGGGGAGCTGTTTTTT.